What follows are 15 T cell receptor beta chains derived from one specimen sequenced in a study of shared clonotypes between healthy human individuals. Produced via immunoSEQ multiplex PCR; TCRdb's table is partial and in-frame only. The sample lists 2 million to 2.5 million clones, 90% to 95% seen once, with 0.39% in the top ten. The material sequenced was naive CD4+ T cells from PBMCs. Sample subset: CD45RA+ positively selected. Receptor source: a man between 18 and 35 years old in good health. Some clones in this sample may be carry-over from other donors' samples.

The chain uses TRBV27 and TRBJ2-1, with TRBD2 matching 8 bases. Germline CDR1 and CDR2: MNHEY and SMNVEV (reference sequence). This CDR3 contains 13 residues. V gave up 8 bases and J gave up 7 bases; unmatched junction bases: 7. The CDR3 bases are TGTGCCAGCGGTGGGACTAGTAGAAATGAGCAGTTCTTC. Its translation: CASGGTSRNEQFF.

This sequence joins TRBV28 and TRBJ2-2; D is unclear. This CDR3 contains 14 residues. V lost 7 bases to trimming and J lost 6 bases, with 15 bases between them. Germline loops: CDR1 MDHEN, CDR2 SYDVKM. The chain's CDR3 is CASKPLSIAGELFF. DNA for the CDR3: TGTGCCAGCAAACCGTTGTCTATAGCCGGGGAGCTGTTTTTT. The full variable domain, its missing parts supplied by reference TRBV28 and TRBJ2-2, is DVKVTQSSRYLVKRTGEKVFLECVQDMDHENMFWYRQDPGLGLRLIYFSYDVKMKEKGDIPEGYSVSREKKERFSLILESASTNQTSMYLCASKPLSIAGELFFGEGSRLTVL.

V usage is TRBV14 and J usage is TRBJ2-1; D might be TRBD1 (5 bases). Germline assignment: CDR1 SGHDN and CDR2 FVKESK. Trimming pared 3 bases from V and 0 bases from J, leaving 27 bases between. The CDR3 consists of 21 residues. The CDR3 here is CASSHLLGASRKESSYNEQFF. CDR3 in DNA: TGTGCCAGCAGCCACCTTTTAGGGGCCAGCCGAAAAGAGTCCTCCTACAATGAGCAGTTCTTC.

The CDR3 nucleotides are TGTGCCAGCAGCTTGGGACAGGGGGTTCCTGGCGAGCAGTACTTC. Amino acids: CASSLGQGVPGEQYF. The chain joins TRBV5-4 to TRBJ2-7, with 9 bases identical to TRBD1. V trimming: 0 bases; J trimming: 6 bases; junction bases outside the gene matches: 7. The CDR3 spans 15 residues. CDR1 and CDR2 (germline): SGHNT, YYREEE (reference sequence).

On this clone: Additional DNA sequences in this sample encode the identical CDR3. This chain links TRBV18 with TRBJ2-3; D perhaps matches TRBD1 (5 bases). Trimming removed 3 bases from V and 0 bases from J, with 10 bases in between. This CDR3 has 15 residues. Germline V gene lookup returns CDR1 KGHSH and CDR2 LQKENI. CDR3 nucleotides: TGTGCCAGCTCACCGGGGCTAGGGAGCACAGATACGCAGTATTTT. Its protein is CASSPGLGSTDTQYF. Supplemented by reference TRBV18 and TRBJ2-3, the full variable domain reads NAGVMQNPRHLVRRRGQEARLRCSPMKGHSHVYWYRQLPEEGLKFMVYLQKENIIDESGMPKERFSAEFPKEGPSILRIQQVVRGDSAAYFCASSPGLGSTDTQYFGPGTRLTVL.

As for this clone: The germline gene is not matched at one end of the junction; a read error may be the cause. V usage is TRBV28 and J usage is TRBJ2-1; the match to TRBD1 covers 10 bases. This CDR3 is 12 amino acids long. CDR1 and CDR2 from the germline V gene are MDHEN and SYDVKM. CDR3 protein: CASSSPGTGAIF. CDR3 sequence (DNA): TGTGCCAGCAGTAGTCCCGGGACAGGGGCGATCTTC.

This clone showed up just once. The CDR3 DNA reads as TGTGCCAGCAGCTCAAGACTCGGGAAGGGTGAGCAGTTCTTC. It is translated as CASSSRLGKGEQFF. The V and J genes are TRBV7-8 and TRBJ2-1, with D perhaps TRBD2 (5 bases). V was trimmed by 4 bases and J by 9 bases, leaving 16 bases between them. Per the germline V gene, CDR1 is SGHVS and CDR2 is FQNEAQ. The CDR3 spans 14 residues.

In the case of this clone: Additional DNA sequences in this sample encode the identical CDR3. The chain carries TRBV28 and TRBJ1-5; weak D call: TRBD1 (6 bases). Germline V gives CDR1 MDHEN, CDR2 SYDVKM. V was shortened by 5 bases and J by 6 bases, with 8 bases between the two germline ends. This CDR3 is 12 amino acids long. DNA for the CDR3: TGTGCCAGCAGTCAGGGGCGTCAGCCCCAGCATTTT. It is translated as CASSQGRQPQHF.

This rearrangement joins TRBV12-2 to TRBJ2-1; the table's D gene call, TRBD2, was not cross checked with the DNA. TRBV12-2 is an annotated pseudogene. This CDR3 region has 18 residues. The chain's CDR3 is CASRSPCARGRGRREQFF. The CDR3 DNA is TGTGCAAGTCGCTCCCCGTGTGCGCGCGGGAGAGGTAGGAGGGAGCAGTTCTTC.

The chain employs TRBV29-1 and TRBJ1-1; D remains ambiguous. Germline V gives CDR1 SQVTM, CDR2 ANQGSEA. CDR3 length: 10 amino acids. Trimming shortened V by 6 bases and J by 7 bases, and 9 bases separated the two germline ends. The CDR3 protein is CSVRRSEAFF. Here the CDR3 DNA reads TGCAGCGTCCGGCGGAGTGAAGCTTTCTTT.

Notes on this clone: A much more abundant neighbour one base away suggests this may be a read error. The same CDR3 also results from other DNA sequences found in this sample. The gene calls are TRBV11-2 and TRBJ1-1; D uncertain. The germline gives CDR1 SGHAT, CDR2 FQNNGV. This CDR3 is built from 13 residues. Trimming removed 3 bases at V and 1 base at J, with 6 bases between. The CDR3 here is CASSFEGNTEAFF. The CDR3 DNA reads TGTGCCAGCAGCTTTGAGGGGAACACTGAAGCTTTCTTT. The full variable domain, in which reference TRBV11-2 and TRBJ1-1 provide the parts outside the CDR3, is EAGVAQSPRYKIIEKRQSVAFWCNPISGHATLYWYQQILGQGPKLLIQFQNNGVVDDSQLPKDRFSAERLKGVDSTLKIQPAKLEDSAVYLCASSFEGNTEAFFGQGTRLTVV.

The chain has TRBV7-3 and TRBJ2-1; no clear D. Between the trimmed V and J ends, which lost 1 base and 8 bases, there was a span of 9 bases. Germline CDR1 SGHTA, CDR2 FQGTGA. CDR3 length equals 13 residues. CDR3 protein: CASSLRRDDEQFF. The CDR3 DNA reads as TGTGCCAGCAGCTTAAGGCGTGATGATGAGCAGTTCTTC.

The table lists this clone with a few counts. The chain recombines TRBV2 with TRBJ2-3; D is unclear. The germline V gene has CDR1 SNHLY and CDR2 FYNNEI. Trimming pared 8 bases from V and 7 bases from J, leaving 7 bases between. The CDR3 has 10 residues. The CDR3 DNA follows: TGTGCCAGCGGTGGGAATACGCAGTATTTT. Its protein is CASGGNTQYF.

V and J are TRBV7-2 and TRBJ2-4, with TRBD2 as a possible D gene (5 bases). The CDR3 covers 13 residues. The V gene's germline CDR1 is SGHTA and CDR2 FQGNSA. The V end lost 4 bases, the J end lost 9 bases, and 13 bases lay between the germline ends. This CDR3 reads CASSSARAGIQYF. CDR3 coding DNA: TGTGCCAGCAGCTCCGCCCGGGCGGGCATTCAGTACTTC.

The sample holds a few counts of this clone. The chain links TRBV2 to TRBJ2-5; TRBD1 or TRBD2 may be the D gene (5 bases each). This CDR3 contains 16 residues. Trimming cost V 0 bases and J 4 bases, with 15 bases left between them. Looked up from germline, CDR1 is SNHLY and CDR2 is FYNNEI. The CDR3, as DNA: TGTGCCAGCAGTGAAGCGGGACCCAGGGACGGAGAGACCCAGTACTTC. It encodes CASSEAGPRDGETQYF.